This section outlines one T cell receptor beta chain sequence together with its context. Its antigen is undetermined. This sample is part of a study of cytomegalovirus exposure and HLA in healthy donors. Whole-study results and caveats: In a later analysis, TCR association rates varied by HLA locus: DRB1 most, HLA-C fewest.

The PCR employed 60 Vbeta primers together with 13 Jbeta primers. Measured with immunoSEQ multiplex PCR; TCRdb has only the in-frame clones, and not every one. This table has about 230,000 clones, about 77% appearing once. This CDR3 has 15 residues. Germline-derived CDR1 and CDR2 are SGHRS and YFSETQ. Trimming removed 0 bases at V and 7 bases at J, with 16 bases between. The source material was PBMCs. The clonotype originates from a boy between 10 and 17 years old in good health and CMV-seronegative. The rearrangement links TRBV5-1 to TRBJ2-5; D might be TRBD2 (6 bases). The CDR3 is CASSLASLLGGTQYF. The CDR3 DNA is TGCGCCAGCAGCTTGGCCTCGTTGCTGGGGGGGACCCAGTACTTC.